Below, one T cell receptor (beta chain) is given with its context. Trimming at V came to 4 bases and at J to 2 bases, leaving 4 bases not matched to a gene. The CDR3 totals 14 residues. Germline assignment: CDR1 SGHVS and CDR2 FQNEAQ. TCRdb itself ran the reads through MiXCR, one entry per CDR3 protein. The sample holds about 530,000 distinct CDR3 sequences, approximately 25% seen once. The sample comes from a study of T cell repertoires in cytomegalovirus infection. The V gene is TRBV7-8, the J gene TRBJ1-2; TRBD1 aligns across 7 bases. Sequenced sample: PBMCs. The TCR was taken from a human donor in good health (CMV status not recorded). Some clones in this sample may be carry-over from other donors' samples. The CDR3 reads CASSWDRQNYGYTF. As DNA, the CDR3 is TGTGCCAGCAGCTGGGACAGACAGAACTATGGCTACACCTTC.